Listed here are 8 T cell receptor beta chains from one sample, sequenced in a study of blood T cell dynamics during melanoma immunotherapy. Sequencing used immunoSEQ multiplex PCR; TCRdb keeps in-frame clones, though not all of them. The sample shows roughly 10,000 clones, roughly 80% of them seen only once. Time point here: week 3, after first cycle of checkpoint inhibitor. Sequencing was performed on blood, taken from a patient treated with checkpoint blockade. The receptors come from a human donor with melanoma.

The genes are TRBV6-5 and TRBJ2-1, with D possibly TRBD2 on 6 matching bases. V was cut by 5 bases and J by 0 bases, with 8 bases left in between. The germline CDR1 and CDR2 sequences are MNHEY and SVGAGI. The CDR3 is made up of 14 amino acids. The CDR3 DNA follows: TGTGCCAGCAGTCGGGGGAGCTCCTACAATGAGCAGTTCTTC. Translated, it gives CASSRGSSYNEQFF.

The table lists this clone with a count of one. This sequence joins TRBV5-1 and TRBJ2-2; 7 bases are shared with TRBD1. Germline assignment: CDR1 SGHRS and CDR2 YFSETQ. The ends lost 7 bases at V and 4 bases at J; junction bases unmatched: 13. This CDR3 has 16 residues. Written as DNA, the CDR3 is TGCGCCAGCCGAGACCGACAGGGAATGTCCACCGGGGAGCTGTTTTTT. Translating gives CASRDRQGMSTGELFF.

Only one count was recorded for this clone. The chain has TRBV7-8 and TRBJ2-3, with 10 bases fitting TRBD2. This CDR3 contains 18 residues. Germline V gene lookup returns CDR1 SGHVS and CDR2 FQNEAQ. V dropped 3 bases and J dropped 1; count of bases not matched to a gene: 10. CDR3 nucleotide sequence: TGTGCCAGCAGCTTGAGGCCTAGCGGGAGCGAGGGCACAGATACGCAGTATTTT. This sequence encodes CASSLRPSGSEGTDTQYF.

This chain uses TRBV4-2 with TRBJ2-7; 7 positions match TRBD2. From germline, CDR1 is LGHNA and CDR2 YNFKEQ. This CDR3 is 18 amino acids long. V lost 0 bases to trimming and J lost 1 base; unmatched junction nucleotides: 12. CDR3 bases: TGTGCCAGCAGCCAAGAGTCCGGGAGGCCCAGCCCGTCCTACGAGCAGTACTTC. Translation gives CASSQESGRPSPSYEQYF.

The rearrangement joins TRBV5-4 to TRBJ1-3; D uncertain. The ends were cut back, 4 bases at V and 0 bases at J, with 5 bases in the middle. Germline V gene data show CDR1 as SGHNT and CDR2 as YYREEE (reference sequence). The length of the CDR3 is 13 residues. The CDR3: CASSVISGNTIYF. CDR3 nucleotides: TGTGCCAGCAGCGTAATCTCTGGAAACACCATATATTTT.

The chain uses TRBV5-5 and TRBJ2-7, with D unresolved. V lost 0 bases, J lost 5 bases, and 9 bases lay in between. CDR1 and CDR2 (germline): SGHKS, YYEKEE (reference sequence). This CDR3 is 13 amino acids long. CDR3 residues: CASSLGLPNEQYF. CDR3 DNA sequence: TGTGCCAGCAGCTTGGGACTCCCCAACGAGCAGTACTTC. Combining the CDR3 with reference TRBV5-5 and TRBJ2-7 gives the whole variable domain DAGVTQSPTHLIKTRGQQVTLRCSPISGHKSVSWYQQVLGQGPQFIFQYYEKEERGRGNFPDRFSARQFPNYSSELNVNALLLGDSALYLCASSLGLPNEQYFGPGTRLTVT.

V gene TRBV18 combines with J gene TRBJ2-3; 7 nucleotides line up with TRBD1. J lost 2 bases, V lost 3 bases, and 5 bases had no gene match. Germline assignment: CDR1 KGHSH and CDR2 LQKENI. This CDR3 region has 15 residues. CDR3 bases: TGTGCCAGCTCACCTGACAGGGTGGCCACAGATACGCAGTATTTT. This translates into CASSPDRVATDTQYF.

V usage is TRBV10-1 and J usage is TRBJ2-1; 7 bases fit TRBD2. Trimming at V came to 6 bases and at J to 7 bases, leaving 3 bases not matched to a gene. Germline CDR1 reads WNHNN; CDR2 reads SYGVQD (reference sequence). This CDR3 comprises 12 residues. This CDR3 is CASRGTTNEQFF. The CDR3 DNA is TGCGCCAGCAGGGGGACTACGAATGAGCAGTTCTTC.